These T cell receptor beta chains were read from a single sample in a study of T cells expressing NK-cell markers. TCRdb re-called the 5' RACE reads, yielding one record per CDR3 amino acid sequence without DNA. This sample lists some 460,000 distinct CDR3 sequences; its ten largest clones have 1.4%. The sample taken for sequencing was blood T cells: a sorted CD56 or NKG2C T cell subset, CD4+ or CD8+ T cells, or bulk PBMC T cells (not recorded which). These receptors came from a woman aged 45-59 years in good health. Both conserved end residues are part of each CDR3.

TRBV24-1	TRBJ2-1	CATSDHDGGIDLNEQFF
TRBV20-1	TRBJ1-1	CSARDAYRVIYTEAFF
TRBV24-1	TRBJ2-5	CATSDLTRGRQETQYF
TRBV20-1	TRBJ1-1	CSAREGGGWDGKAFF
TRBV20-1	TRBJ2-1	CSASPGQGAYNEQFF
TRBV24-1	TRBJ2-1	CATSGGGRTNNEQFF
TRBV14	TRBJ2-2	CASSQELRSGELFF
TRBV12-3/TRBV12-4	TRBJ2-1	CASSFVQGPYNEQFF
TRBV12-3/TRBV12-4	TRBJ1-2	CASSFSGLRGYTF
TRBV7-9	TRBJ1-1	CASSLKGTIPEAFF
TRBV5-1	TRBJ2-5	CASSLGTEETQYF
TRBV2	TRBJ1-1	CASGRGQGSSVAFF
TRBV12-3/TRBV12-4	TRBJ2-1	CASSPSGPYNEQFF
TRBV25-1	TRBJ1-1	CASRERAEAFF
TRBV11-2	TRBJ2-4	CASSVVAKNIQYF
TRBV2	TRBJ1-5	CASCRDRVNQPQHF
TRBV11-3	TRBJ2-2	CASSLASSKTYTGELFF
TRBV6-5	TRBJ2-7	CASSYIPGGDEQYF
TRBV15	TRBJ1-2	CATSRGGWDREPYGYTF
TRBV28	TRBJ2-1	CASNVQLAGGGSEQFF
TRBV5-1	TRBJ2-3	CASSLGPWRGTDTQYF
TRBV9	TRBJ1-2	CASSDSPNRAYGYTF
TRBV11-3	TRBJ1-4	CASRLTGRGNEKLFF
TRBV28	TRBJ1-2	CASSLSQEYGYTF
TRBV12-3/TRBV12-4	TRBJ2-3	CASRRPGGDTQYF
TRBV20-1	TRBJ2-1	CSARDGRGRGGEQFF
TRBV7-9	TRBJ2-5	CASSPLAGGVQETQYF